This TCR beta chain is from a study of technical replicates of blood from a few donors. TCRdb's table, derived via immunoSEQ multiplex PCR, lists solely in-frame clones and lacks some. The sample contains tens of thousands of clones, about 96% of which appear only once. Sequenced input: T cells isolated from PBMCs. The receptor's source is a human donor in good health.

The CDR3 region has the DNA TGTGCCAGTAGTACAGGGTTCTGGGAGACCCAGTACTTC. Encoded protein: CASSTGFWETQYF. The rearrangement joins TRBV19 to TRBJ2-5, with D possibly being TRBD1 (5 bases). The length of the CDR3 is 13 residues. The germline CDR1 and CDR2 sequences are LNHDA and SQIVND (reference sequence). The V end was cut by 4 bases, the J end by 5 bases, with 11 bases between.